This TCR beta chain was sequenced for a study of T cells after yellow fever vaccination. Turning to the study itself: SMART-Seq v4 Ultra Low Input prepared the low-cell-number fractions. Study observations and caveats: Faster peaking, at day 5 versus 15, marked a secondary response that was weaker. Post-booster repertoires contained most primary-vaccination clones again (around 97% CD4, 88% CD8).

The 5'RACE template-switching step produced TCR cDNA and added a universal primer site and UMIs. TCRdb ran MiXCR on the 5' RACE reads and lists one entry per CDR3 protein. Here the sample spans just under 600,000 distinct CDR3 sequences, about 13% being singletons. Germline values: CDR1 KGHSH, CDR2 LQKENI. There are 15 residues in the CDR3. Trimming left V 3 bases short and J 5 bases short, with 14 bases between. In its sample, this clonotype was seen a few times. Antigen specificity is unknown. The TCR originated in a man in his thirties or forties who received the YFV17D yellow fever vaccine. The J gene is TRBJ1-5, the V gene TRBV18, with no clear D. Here the sequenced sample was PBMCs, taken on the day of the yellow fever booster vaccination. This CDR3 reads CASSPGGKGDQPQHF. CDR3 nucleotides: TGTGCCAGCTCACCCGGAGGGAAGGGTGATCAGCCCCAGCATTTT.